This TCR beta chain was found in a study of Ad26.COV2.S vaccination and SARS-CoV-2 variants. Treatment here: roughly 18 received Ad26.COV2.S at low or high dose, single or two shots; 5 received placebo; per-sample allocation not given. Each sample was drawn 63 days after the first injection (of vaccine or placebo). CDR1 is SGHNT, CDR2 YYREEE, per germline (reference sequence). V lost 6 bases and J 11 bases, leaving 17 bases between the germline ends. The CDR3 contains 12 residues. Assay used: immunoSEQ multiplex PCR; TCRdb lists only in-frame clones, some missing. This table holds hundreds of thousands of clones, roughly 90% found once.

J is TRBJ1-1 and V is TRBV5-4; no clear D. This sample comprised peripheral blood, obtained in a trial of Ad26.COV2.S vaccine versus placebo. This receptor was obtained from a person aged 18-65 years who received the Ad26.COV2.S COVID-19 vaccine or a placebo. CDR3 DNA sequence: TGTGCCAGCAACGGAATTGACGCTAAGGCTTTCTTT. It translates to CASNGIDAKAFF.